This entry features one TCR beta chain sequence. Germline CDR1 reads KGHSH; CDR2 reads LQKENI. V shed 0 bases and J shed 4 bases, with 4 bases lying between them. The CDR3 covers 14 residues. Random hexamers were used to reverse transcribe an amount of roughly 0.5 to 1 ug RNA. Amplification of TCR beta CDR3 across 54 Vbeta and 13 Jbeta was performed with immunoSEQ multiplex PCR. TCRdb analysed the immunoSEQ multiplex PCR reads with MiXCR anew, one entry per CDR3 protein. The table lists some 140,000 distinct CDR3 sequences, roughly 80% of them singletons. TCR beta sequencing was performed on blood CD8+ and CD4+ T cells. The multiple sclerosis controls were treatment-naive patients affected by stable or active relapsing-remitting disease. The CD8+ and CD4+ T cells were isolated magnetically using a negative isolation approach, whereas the TEMRA cells were enriched by FACS. This specimen belongs to a study of CD8 T cells in Susac syndrome.

Sequenced material: CD8+ T cells from PBMCs. The origin of this receptor is a human donor with multiple sclerosis. The rearrangement joins TRBV18 to TRBJ2-6; no firm D call. CDR3 bases: TGTGCCAGCTCACCACCGGTCGGGGCCAACGTCCTGACTTTC. Translating it yields CASSPPVGANVLTF.